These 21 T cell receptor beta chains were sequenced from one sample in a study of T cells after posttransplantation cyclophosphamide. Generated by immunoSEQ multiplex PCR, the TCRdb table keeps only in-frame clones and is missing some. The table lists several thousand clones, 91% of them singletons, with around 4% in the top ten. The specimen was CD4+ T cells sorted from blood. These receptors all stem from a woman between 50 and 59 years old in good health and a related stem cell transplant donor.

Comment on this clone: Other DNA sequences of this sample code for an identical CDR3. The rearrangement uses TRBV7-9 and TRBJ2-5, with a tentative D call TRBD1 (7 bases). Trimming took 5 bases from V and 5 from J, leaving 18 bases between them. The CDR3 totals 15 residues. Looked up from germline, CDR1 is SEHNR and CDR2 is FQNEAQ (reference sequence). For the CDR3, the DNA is TGTGCCAGCAGCCGCGGGGCGGCAGGGGGGGAGACCCAGTACTTC. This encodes CASSRGAAGGETQYF.

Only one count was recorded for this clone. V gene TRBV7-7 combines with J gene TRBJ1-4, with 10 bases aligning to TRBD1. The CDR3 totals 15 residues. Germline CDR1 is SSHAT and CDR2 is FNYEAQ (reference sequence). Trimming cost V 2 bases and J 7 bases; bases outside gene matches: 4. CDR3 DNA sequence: TGTGCCAGCAGCTTAACGGGACAGGGGATTGAAAAACTGTTTTTT. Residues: CASSLTGQGIEKLFF.

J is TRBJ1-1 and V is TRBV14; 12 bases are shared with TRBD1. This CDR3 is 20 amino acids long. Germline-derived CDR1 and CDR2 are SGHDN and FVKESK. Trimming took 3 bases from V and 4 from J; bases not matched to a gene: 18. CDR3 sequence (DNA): TGTGCCAGCAGCCATCTCCGGGGACAGGGGGCCCAAGGTGATGGCACTGAAGCTTTCTTT. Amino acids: CASSHLRGQGAQGDGTEAFF. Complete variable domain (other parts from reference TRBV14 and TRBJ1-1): EAGVTQFPSHSVIEKGQTVTLRCDPISGHDNLYWYRRVMGKEIKFLLHFVKESKQDESGMPNNRFLAERTGGTYSTLKVQPAELEDSGVYFCASSHLRGQGAQGDGTEAFFGQGTRLTVV.

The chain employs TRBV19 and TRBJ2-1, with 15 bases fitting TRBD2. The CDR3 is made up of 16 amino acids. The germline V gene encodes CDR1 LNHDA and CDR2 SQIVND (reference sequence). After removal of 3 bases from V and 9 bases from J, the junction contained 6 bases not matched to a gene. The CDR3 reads CASSMGTSGGRREQFF. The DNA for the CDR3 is TGTGCCAGTAGTATGGGGACTAGCGGGGGGAGGCGTGAGCAGTTCTTC.

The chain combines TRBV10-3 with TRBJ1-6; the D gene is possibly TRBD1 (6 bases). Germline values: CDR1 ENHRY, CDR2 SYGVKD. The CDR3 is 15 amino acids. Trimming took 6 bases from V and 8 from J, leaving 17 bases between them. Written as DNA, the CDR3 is TGTGCCATCAGCGCCCCGCAGGGGCGAGATTCACCCCTCCACTTT. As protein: CAISAPQGRDSPLHF.

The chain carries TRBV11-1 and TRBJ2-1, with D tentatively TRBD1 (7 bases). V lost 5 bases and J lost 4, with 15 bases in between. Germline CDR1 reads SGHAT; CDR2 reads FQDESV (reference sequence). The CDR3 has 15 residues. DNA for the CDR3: TGTGCCAGCAGCGTCAACCCAGGGGGGTACAATGAGCAGTTCTTC. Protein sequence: CASSVNPGGYNEQFF.

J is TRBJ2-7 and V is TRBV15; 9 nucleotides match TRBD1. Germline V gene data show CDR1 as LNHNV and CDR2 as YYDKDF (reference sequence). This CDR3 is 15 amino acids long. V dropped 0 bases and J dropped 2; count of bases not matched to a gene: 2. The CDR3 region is CATSRDRDRAYEQYF. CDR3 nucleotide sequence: TGTGCCACCAGCAGAGACCGGGACAGGGCCTACGAGCAGTACTTC. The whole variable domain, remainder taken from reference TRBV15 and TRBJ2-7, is DAMVIQNPRYQVTQFGKPVTLSCSQTLNHNVMYWYQQKSSQAPKLLFHYYDKDFNNEADTPDNFQSRRPNTSFCFLDIRSPGLGDTAMYLCATSRDRDRAYEQYFGPGTRLTVT.

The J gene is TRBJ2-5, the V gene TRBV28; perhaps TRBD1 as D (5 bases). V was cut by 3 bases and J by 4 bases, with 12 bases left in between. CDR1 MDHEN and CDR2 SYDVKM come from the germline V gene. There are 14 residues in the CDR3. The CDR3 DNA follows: TGTGCCAGCAGTTTGGGGCAGATGGGAGAGACCCAGTACTTC. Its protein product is CASSLGQMGETQYF.

The CDR3 coding sequence is TGTGCCAGCAGCTTCCGGGACAGGGTTTTCATTGAGCAGTTCTTC. As protein: CASSFRDRVFIEQFF. The chain joins TRBV5-4 to TRBJ2-1; TRBD1 agrees at 9 bases. In germline, CDR1 is SGHNT, CDR2 YYREEE (reference sequence). J was trimmed by 9 bases and V by 2 bases; bases with no gene match: 9. The CDR3 length is 15 residues.

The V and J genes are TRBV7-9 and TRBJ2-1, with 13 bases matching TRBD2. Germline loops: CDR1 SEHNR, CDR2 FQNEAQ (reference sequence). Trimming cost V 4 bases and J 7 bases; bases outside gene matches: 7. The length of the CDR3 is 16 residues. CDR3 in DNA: TGTGCCAGCAGCTCAGGACTAGCGGGAGAACTGAATGAGCAGTTCTTC. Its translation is CASSSGLAGELNEQFF.

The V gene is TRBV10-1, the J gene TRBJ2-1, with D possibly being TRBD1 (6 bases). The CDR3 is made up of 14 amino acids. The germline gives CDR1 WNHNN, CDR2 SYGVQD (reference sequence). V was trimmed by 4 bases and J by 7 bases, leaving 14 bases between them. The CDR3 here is CASSGRQGRNEQFF. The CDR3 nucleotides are TGCGCCAGCAGTGGGAGGCAGGGGCGAAATGAGCAGTTCTTC.

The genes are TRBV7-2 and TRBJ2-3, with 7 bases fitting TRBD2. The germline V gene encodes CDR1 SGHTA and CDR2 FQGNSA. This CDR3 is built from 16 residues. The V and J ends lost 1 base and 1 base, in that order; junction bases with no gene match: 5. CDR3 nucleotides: TGTGCCAGCAGCTTAGACTCCGCGGGGGGCACAGATACGCAGTATTTT. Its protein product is CASSLDSAGGTDTQYF.

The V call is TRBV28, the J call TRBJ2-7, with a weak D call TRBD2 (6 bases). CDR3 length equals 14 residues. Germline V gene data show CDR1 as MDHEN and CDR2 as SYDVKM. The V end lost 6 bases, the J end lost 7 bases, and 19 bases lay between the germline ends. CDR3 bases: TGTGCCAGCAGCGGGACTTCCAAGATCCGGGAGCAGTACTTC. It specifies CASSGTSKIREQYF. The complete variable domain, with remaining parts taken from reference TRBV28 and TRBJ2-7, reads DVKVTQSSRYLVKRTGEKVFLECVQDMDHENMFWYRQDPGLGLRLIYFSYDVKMKEKGDIPEGYSVSREKKERFSLILESASTNQTSMYLCASSGTSKIREQYFGPGTRLTVT.

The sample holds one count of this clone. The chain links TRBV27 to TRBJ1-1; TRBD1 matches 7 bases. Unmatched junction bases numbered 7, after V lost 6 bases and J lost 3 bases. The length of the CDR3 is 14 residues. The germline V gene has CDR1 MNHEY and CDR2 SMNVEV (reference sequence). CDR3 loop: CASRPITGDTEAFF. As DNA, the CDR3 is TGTGCCAGCAGACCCATCACAGGGGACACTGAAGCTTTCTTT.

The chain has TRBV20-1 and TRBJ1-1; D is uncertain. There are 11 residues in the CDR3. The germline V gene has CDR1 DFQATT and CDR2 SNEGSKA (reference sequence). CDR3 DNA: TGCAAGATGGTGAGGAACACTGAAGCTTTCTTT. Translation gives CKMVRNTEAFF.

The CDR3 is CASSEQGWNTEAFF. In DNA, the CDR3 is TGTGCCAGCAGCGAACAGGGTTGGAACACTGAAGCTTTCTTT. The rearrangement links TRBV7-6 to TRBJ1-1; D perhaps matches TRBD1 (6 bases). The CDR3 has 14 amino acids. Germline loops: CDR1 SGHVS, CDR2 FNYEAQ. Trimming removed 5 bases at V and 1 base at J, with 11 bases between.

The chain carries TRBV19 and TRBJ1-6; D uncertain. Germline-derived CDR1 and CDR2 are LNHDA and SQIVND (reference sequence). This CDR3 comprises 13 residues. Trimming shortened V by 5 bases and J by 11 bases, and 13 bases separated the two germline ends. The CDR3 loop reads CASSADDTAPLHF. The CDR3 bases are TGTGCCAGTAGTGCCGACGACACGGCACCCCTCCACTTT.

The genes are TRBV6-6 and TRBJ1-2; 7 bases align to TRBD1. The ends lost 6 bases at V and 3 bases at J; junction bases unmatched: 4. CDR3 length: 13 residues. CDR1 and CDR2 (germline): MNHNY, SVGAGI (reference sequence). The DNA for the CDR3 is TGTGCCAGCAGCCCAGGGACAGACTATGGCTACACCTTC. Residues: CASSPGTDYGYTF.

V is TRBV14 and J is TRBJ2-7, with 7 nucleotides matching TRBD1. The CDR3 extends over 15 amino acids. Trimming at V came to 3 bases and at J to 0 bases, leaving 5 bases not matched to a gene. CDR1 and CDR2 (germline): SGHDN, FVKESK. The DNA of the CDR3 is TGTGCCAGCAGCCATCCCAGGGGGTTCTCCTACGAGCAGTACTTC. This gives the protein CASSHPRGFSYEQYF.

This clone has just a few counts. The CDR3 DNA follows: TGCGCCAGCAGCTTGGGAGGAGGGGGGGCCCTTGAGCAGTTCTTC. As protein: CASSLGGGGALEQFF. The chain uses TRBV5-1 and TRBJ2-1; the D gene is possibly TRBD2 (7 bases). Germline V gene data show CDR1 as SGHRS and CDR2 as YFSETQ. V was trimmed by 0 bases and J by 9 bases, leaving 16 bases between them. The CDR3 spans 15 residues.

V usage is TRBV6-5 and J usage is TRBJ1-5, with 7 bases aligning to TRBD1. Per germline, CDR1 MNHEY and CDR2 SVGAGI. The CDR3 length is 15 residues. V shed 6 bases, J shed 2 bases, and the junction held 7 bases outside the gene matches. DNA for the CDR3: TGTGCCAGCAGACCGACAGGGACGGGCAATCAGCCCCAGCATTTT. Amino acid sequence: CASRPTGTGNQPQHF.